A selection of T cell receptor beta chains follows, all from one sample in a study of blood T cell repertoires in COVID-19. The data were produced by immunoSEQ multiplex PCR, yet TCRdb's version contains in-frame clones alone and is incomplete. The sample includes about 190,000 clones, 80% to 85% of them seen just once. Sequencing used peripheral blood. These receptor sequences come from a human donor in a cohort sampled during active COVID-19. Each CDR3 is given with its conserved first and last residue. A D gene is named only where the DNA matches it firmly. Not every row has a clone size; where given, it reads once, few, many or a size class.

v_call,j_call,clone_size,d_call,cdr3_nt,cdr3_aa
TRBV3-1/TRBV3-2,TRBJ2-1,NA,TRBD2,TGTGCCAGCAGCCAAGACCGCGGGGGGGCCTATGAGCAGTTCTTC,CASSQDRGGAYEQFF
TRBV13,TRBJ1-1,NA,TRBD1,TGTGCCAGCAACCTGGGACAGGGCCTAACTGAAGCTTTCTTT,CASNLGQGLTEAFF
TRBV27,TRBJ2-3,NA,TRBD1,TGTGCCAGCACCAACAGGGGCCCCACAGATACGCAGTATTTT,CASTNRGPTDTQYF
TRBV12-5,TRBJ2-3,NA,TRBD2,TGTGCTAGTGGTTTGGCCCGACTAGCGGGGGGGGAAGGAACAGATACGCAGTATTTT,CASGLARLAGGEGTDTQYF
TRBV10-3,TRBJ2-2,once,TRBD1,TGTGCCATCAGTGAGGGGGACAGGGACACCGGGGAGCTGTTTTTT,CAISEGDRDTGELFF
TRBV24-1,TRBJ2-6,NA,NA,TGTGCCACCAGTGCCTCCCGCGGGGAAAGAGCTGGGGCCAACGTCCTGACTTTC,CATSASRGERAGANVLTF
TRBV3-1/TRBV3-2,TRBJ1-4,NA,NA,TGTGCCAGCAGCCAAGGTGGAGGAATAAATGAAAAACTGTTTTTT,CASSQGGGINEKLFF
TRBV27,TRBJ2-1,NA,NA,TGTGCCAGCAGTTTTCAAGCCTCCCATGAGCAGTTCTTC,CASSFQASHEQFF
TRBV28,TRBJ2-7,NA,NA,TGTGCCAGCAGTCCCCCTGATGCGGTTTACGAGCAGTACTTC,CASSPPDAVYEQYF
TRBV6-5,TRBJ2-2,NA,NA,TGTGCCAGCAGTTTCCGTCTAGCAGCCGGGGAGCTGTTTTTT,CASSFRLAAGELFF
TRBV19,TRBJ1-5,NA,TRBD1,TGTGCCAGTAGTCCCCGGGACAGGGGACTATATGGTCATCAGCCCCAGCATTTT,CASSPRDRGLYGHQPQHF
TRBV4-1,TRBJ2-2,hyperexpanded,NA,TGCGCCAGCAGCCAGGGGGCTTACACCGGGGAGCTGTTTTTT,CASSQGAYTGELFF
TRBV30,TRBJ2-5,NA,NA,TGTGCCTGGACCCAAAATAGGGGGTACCAAGAGACCCAGTACTTC,CAWTQNRGYQETQYF
TRBV19,TRBJ2-3,NA,NA,TGTGCCAGTAGTACTACCCACGGGACAAATACGCAGTATTTT,CASSTTHGTNTQYF
TRBV6-5,TRBJ1-1,NA,NA,TGTGCCAGCAGTTACAGGGGAAACACTGAAGCTTTCTTT,CASSYRGNTEAFF
TRBV6-1,TRBJ1-4,once,NA,TGTGCCAGCAGTGAAGCGTTGGCAGGGGAAGCAACTAATGAAAAACTGTTTTTT,CASSEALAGEATNEKLFF
TRBV6-5,TRBJ1-1,NA,NA,TGTGCCAGCAGTTACTCCCCCCTCCGGGACACTGAAGCTTTCTTT,CASSYSPLRDTEAFF
TRBV5-5,TRBJ2-1,NA,NA,TGTGCCAGCAGCTTCCTAACTCCGTACAATGAGCAGTTCTTC,CASSFLTPYNEQFF
TRBV19,TRBJ1-1,NA,NA,TGTGCCAGTAGTATAGCGCCAGGGGATCGGAACACTGAAGCTTTCTTT,CASSIAPGDRNTEAFF
TRBV4-1,TRBJ1-1,NA,TRBD1,TGCGCCAGCAGCCATCTTAGGACAGGGGGGTACGAGAACACTGAAGCTTTCTTT,CASSHLRTGGYENTEAFF
TRBV11-3,TRBJ2-1,NA,TRBD2,TGTGCCAGCAGCTTAGATCCGCGGGGGGGCCTTGGGAATGAGCAGTTCTTC,CASSLDPRGGLGNEQFF
TRBV18,TRBJ2-6,NA,NA,TGTGCCAGCTCACCACCCGGACAGCTTCTCTCTGGGGCCAACGTCCTGACTTTC,CASSPPGQLLSGANVLTF
TRBV6-2/TRBV6-3,TRBJ2-2,NA,TRBD2,TGTGCCAGCAGCCAGACTAGCGGGAGCCCCGGGGAGCTGTTTTTT,CASSQTSGSPGELFF
TRBV6-5,TRBJ2-7,NA,TRBD1,TGTGCCAGCAGTCCGACAGGGTTCCCCTACGAGCAGTACTTC,CASSPTGFPYEQYF
TRBV4-1,TRBJ2-7,NA,TRBD2,TGCGCCAGCAGCCAGGACGGTAGCGGGAGTTGGTACGAGCAGTACTTC,CASSQDGSGSWYEQYF
TRBV18,TRBJ2-3,once,TRBD2,TGTGCCAGCTGCGGGGGACTAGCGGTCTTGTGCGATACGCAGTATTTT,CASCGGLAVLCDTQYF
TRBV19,TRBJ2-1,NA,TRBD2,TGTGCCAGTAGTATCACTAGCGGGGAATTTAATGAGCAGTTCTTC,CASSITSGEFNEQFF
TRBV24-1,TRBJ2-1,NA,NA,TGTGCCACCAGTGATTTGGGGACAAAGCCCTACAATGAGCAGTTCTTC,CATSDLGTKPYNEQFF
TRBV7-3,TRBJ1-1,NA,NA,TGTGCCAGCAGCTTAAATCGAGGTTCGACTGAAGCTTTCTTT,CASSLNRGSTEAFF
TRBV5-1,TRBJ2-1,NA,TRBD2,TGCGCCAGCAGCCGAAGGACTAGTGGTAATGAGCAGTTCTTC,CASSRRTSGNEQFF
TRBV12-3/TRBV12-4,TRBJ2-3,NA,NA,TGTGCCAGCAGTGGCTTTAATTTC,CASSGFNF
TRBV7-9,TRBJ2-5,once,TRBD2,TGTGCCAGCAGCCTGGGGGGGAGGGACTTTCCGGAGACCCAGTACTTC,CASSLGGRDFPETQYF
TRBV27,TRBJ1-1,NA,TRBD1,TGTGCCAGCAGTAGTCGGTACCCGGACAGGACGGCCACTGAAGCTTTCTTT,CASSSRYPDRTATEAFF
TRBV30,TRBJ1-3,NA,TRBD1,TGTGCCTGGAGTTTGGGGACAGCCGACGGAAACACCATATATTTT,CAWSLGTADGNTIYF
TRBV4-2,TRBJ2-6,NA,TRBD1,TGTGCCAGCAGCCATGCGGACAGGGCTGGGGCCAACGTCCTGACTTTC,CASSHADRAGANVLTF
TRBV5-5,TRBJ1-5,NA,NA,TGTGCCAGCAGTTCACCAGGGGGCAATCAGCCCCAGCATTTT,CASSSPGGNQPQHF
TRBV7-8,TRBJ1-2,NA,TRBD1,TGTGCCAGCAGCTCCACCCTGGGACAGGCCTATGGCTACACCTTC,CASSSTLGQAYGYTF
TRBV6-5,TRBJ2-7,NA,TRBD2,TGTGCCAGCAGCAGGCTCGGCGGGAGCCTCGAGCAGTACTTC,CASSRLGGSLEQYF
TRBV7-8,TRBJ1-1,NA,NA,TGTGCCAGCAGTCCAGGCCCTGAAGCTTTCTTT,CASSPGPEAFF
TRBV9,TRBJ2-7,NA,NA,TGTGCCAGCAGCGTAGCGACTGGTGGACAGATCTACGAGCAGTACTTC,CASSVATGGQIYEQYF
TRBV7-9,TRBJ2-3,NA,NA,TGTGCCAGCACCCGACAGAGCCCCACAGATACGCAGTATTTT,CASTRQSPTDTQYF
TRBV4-2,TRBJ1-6,NA,NA,TGTGCCAGCAGCCCGGTCGGGGGGGCACCCCTCCACTTT,CASSPVGGAPLHF
TRBV5-4,TRBJ1-2,NA,NA,TGTGCCAGCAGCATCGACAGGAACTATGGCTACACCTTC,CASSIDRNYGYTF
TRBV12-5,TRBJ2-3,NA,NA,TGTGCTAGTGGTTTGGTAACCTTCTCGGGAGATACGCAGTATTTT,CASGLVTFSGDTQYF
TRBV7-8,TRBJ1-1,NA,NA,TGTGCCAGCAGCTTAGCCTCAGGGAACACTGAAGCTTTCTTT,CASSLASGNTEAFF
TRBV5-1,TRBJ1-6,NA,TRBD1,TGCGCCAGCAGCTCCGGGACAGGGGGCGCTTATTCACCCCTCCACTTT,CASSSGTGGAYSPLHF
TRBV7-8,TRBJ2-7,once,TRBD1,TGTGCCAGCAGCTTAACCGGGACAGACTACGAGCAGTACTTC,CASSLTGTDYEQYF
TRBV5-1,TRBJ1-2,NA,TRBD1,TGCGCCAGCAGCTCGGAAGGTGGGACAGGTCGTGGCTACACCTTC,CASSSEGGTGRGYTF
TRBV27,TRBJ2-5,NA,TRBD2,TGTGCCAGCAGTTCCGGGACTAGCTTACATCAAGAGACCCAGTACTTC,CASSSGTSLHQETQYF
TRBV18,TRBJ1-5,once,NA,TGTGCCAGCTCACTTTCGACAGCATACAATCAGCCCCAGCATTTT,CASSLSTAYNQPQHF
TRBV24-1,TRBJ1-2,NA,TRBD1,TGTGCCACCAGTGATAGAACAGGGGTCTATGGCTACACCTTC,CATSDRTGVYGYTF
TRBV7-9,TRBJ2-3,NA,TRBD2,TGTGCCAGCAGCTCCCAGGCGGGGGTGGCAGATACGCAGTATTTT,CASSSQAGVADTQYF
TRBV6-5,TRBJ1-6,NA,NA,TGTGCCAGCAGTTACACAGGCCCCGCAGTGTTGTCACCCCTCCACTTT,CASSYTGPAVLSPLHF